Below are 27 T cell receptor beta chains sequenced from a single sample in a study of T-cell reconstitution after alpha-beta-depleted transplantation in children. Construction of the TCRbeta library involved unique molecular identifiers. Each CDR3 protein gets one entry after TCRdb re-called the PCR reads with MiXCR. The profile shows 300,000 or so distinct CDR3 sequences, about 10% of them singletons. Sample: PBMCs from the stem cell graft donor, taken from the stem cell graft. The receptors come from a human donor who donated a stem cell graft to a child with SCID.

This clonotype appeared many times. The chain uses TRBV5-1 and TRBJ2-1, with 10 nucleotides matching TRBD2. CDR3 length: 15 residues. Trimming at V came to 2 bases and at J to 6 bases, leaving 5 bases not matched to a gene. Germline lookup yields CDR1 SGHRS and CDR2 YFSETQ. The CDR3 sequence is CASSFGLAGANEQFF. The CDR3 DNA reads TGCGCCAGCAGCTTCGGGCTAGCGGGGGCCAATGAGCAGTTCTTC.

This clonotype has more than one count but fewer than ten. The chain has TRBV5-6 and TRBJ1-3; 7 bases agree with TRBD1. This CDR3 spans 16 amino acids. In germline, CDR1 is SGHDT, CDR2 YYEEEE. V was clipped by 3 bases and J by 3 bases; unmatched bases: 9. CDR3 protein: CASSWRDSPIGNTIYF. CDR3 bases: TGTGCCAGCAGCTGGAGGGACAGCCCCATTGGAAACACCATATATTTT.

The rearrangement joins TRBV7-6 to TRBJ1-6; TRBD1 is a possible D gene (6 bases). The V and J ends lost 0 bases and 9 bases respectively, with 15 bases between them. The CDR3 runs 16 residues. Looked up from germline, CDR1 is SGHVS and CDR2 is FNYEAQ. CDR3 loop: CASSLAAWGGGSPLHF. CDR3 nucleotides: TGTGCCAGCAGCTTAGCGGCGTGGGGAGGGGGTTCACCCCTCCACTTT.

In this sample, this clonotype turned up a few times. The chain carries TRBV7-9 and TRBJ2-3, with 10 nucleotides matching TRBD2. The CDR3 sequence is 16 residues long. The V and J ends lost 9 bases and 6 bases, in that order; junction bases with no gene match: 15. Germline-derived CDR1 and CDR2 are SEHNR and FQNEAQ (reference sequence). CDR3 nucleotides: TGTGCCAGAAGCCTAGCAGCGGGGGGGTCAAATGATACGCAGTATTTT. Its translation is CARSLAAGGSNDTQYF.

The chain recombines TRBV5-1 with TRBJ2-5; 7 positions agree with TRBD2. The length of the CDR3 is 15 residues. J gave up 2 bases and V 5 bases, and 9 bases lay outside the gene matches. Germline V gene lookup returns CDR1 SGHRS and CDR2 YFSETQ. This chain's CDR3 is CASSLPPGLQETQYF. CDR3 sequence (DNA): TGCGCCAGCAGTTTGCCGCCGGGACTACAAGAGACCCAGTACTTC.

Details on this clonotype: With a much larger clone just one base away, this may be a read error. The chain carries TRBV10-3 and TRBJ1-6; D is unclear. Trimming took off 10 bases at V and 7 bases at J, with 14 bases between the two ends. This CDR3 is built from 13 residues. Germline V CDR1 and CDR2: ENHRY, SYGVKD. The CDR3 protein is CATEQWANSPLHF. For the CDR3, the DNA is TGTGCCACAGAACAGTGGGCCAATTCACCCCTCCACTTT.

This clonotype was seen a handful of times. V gene TRBV5-1 combines with J gene TRBJ2-7; 7 bases map to TRBD2. The CDR3 length is 14 residues. V shed 4 bases and J 1 base; nucleotides not matched to a gene: 5. CDR1 and CDR2 from the germline V gene are SGHRS and YFSETQ. Here the CDR3 reads CASSGGDASYEQYF. The CDR3 DNA is TGCGCCAGCAGCGGGGGGGACGCTTCCTACGAGCAGTACTTC.

This clonotype has a count of ten or more. The chain combines TRBV5-6 with TRBJ1-1; tentative D call: TRBD1 (5 bases). In germline, CDR1 is SGHDT, CDR2 YYEEEE. The CDR3 is 16 residues long. The V end lost 1 base, the J end lost 4 bases, and 17 bases lay between the germline ends. The CDR3 loop reads CASSLSQRGSSTEAFF. The CDR3 nucleotides are TGTGCCAGCAGCTTGTCGCAGAGGGGATCCTCCACTGAAGCTTTCTTT. The full variable domain, in which reference TRBV5-6 and TRBJ1-1 provide the parts outside the CDR3, is DAGVTQSPTHLIKTRGQQVTLRCSPKSGHDTVSWYQQALGQGPQFIFQYYEEEERQRGNFPDRFSGHQFPNYSSELNVNALLLGDSALYLCASSLSQRGSSTEAFFGQGTRLTVV.

In this sample, this clonotype turned up a few times. V is TRBV29-1 and J is TRBJ2-7; maybe TRBD2 (5 bases). The germline V gene encodes CDR1 SQVTM and CDR2 ANQGSEA. This CDR3 comprises 13 residues. The V end was cut by 6 bases, the J end by 5 bases, with 17 bases between. CDR3 coding DNA: TGCAGCGTGGGGTACCGGGAAAAAGACGAGCAGTACTTC. Its translation is CSVGYREKDEQYF.

This clonotype showed up just a few times. This chain links TRBV4-1 with TRBJ1-5; tentative D call: TRBD1 (5 bases). Per germline, CDR1 MGHRA and CDR2 YSYEKL. The CDR3 spans 15 residues. The germline V and J ends were trimmed by 3 bases and 3 bases, with 12 bases remaining between them. The CDR3 DNA follows: TGCGCCAGCAGCCAGGGGGGTCCTCTCAATCAGCCCCAGCATTTT. The encoded protein is CASSQGGPLNQPQHF.

The chain joins TRBV7-3 to TRBJ2-1; no clear D gene. Trimming stripped 1 base from V and 0 bases from J, with 10 bases between. Germline CDR1 SGHTA, CDR2 FQGTGA. There are 16 residues in the CDR3. CDR3 loop: CASSLSRLSSYNEQFF. The CDR3 region has the DNA TGTGCCAGCAGCTTAAGCAGGCTGAGCTCCTACAATGAGCAGTTCTTC.

This clonotype has a count of ten or more. The CDR3 sequence is CASSLAGKETQYF. Here the CDR3 DNA reads TGCGCCAGCAGCTTAGCGGGAAAAGAGACCCAGTACTTC. The genes are TRBV5-1 and TRBJ2-5; 7 bases fit TRBD2. Germline CDR1 and CDR2: SGHRS and YFSETQ. Trimming cost V 2 bases and J 3 bases; bases outside gene matches: 1. The CDR3 runs 13 residues.

This clonotype was detected only a few times. The rearrangement uses TRBV10-3 and TRBJ2-3; D perhaps matches TRBD2 (6 bases). Between the trimmed V and J ends, which lost 7 bases and 4 bases, there was a span of 12 bases. The CDR3 sequence is 13 residues long. Germline V gene sequence: CDR1 ENHRY, CDR2 SYGVKD. The CDR3 region has the DNA TGTGCCATCAACCCCGGCGGGGCAGATACGCAGTATTTT. Amino acid sequence: CAINPGGADTQYF.

This sequence joins TRBV5-1 and TRBJ2-7; D is unclear. Germline-derived CDR1 and CDR2 are SGHRS and YFSETQ. The CDR3 spans 11 residues. V was shortened by 6 bases and J by 1 base, with 5 bases between the two germline ends. The DNA of the CDR3 is TGCGCCAGCAACCAGTCCTACGAGCAGTACTTC. This gives the protein CASNQSYEQYF.

This clonotype turned up a few times. The rearrangement links TRBV13 to TRBJ1-4; TRBD1 aligns across 8 bases. V was clipped by 6 bases and J by 8 bases; unmatched bases: 11. Germline CDR1 reads PRHDT; CDR2 reads FYEKMQ (reference sequence). CDR3 length equals 15 residues. CDR3 sequence reads: CASRGPGQGEEKLFF. In DNA form, the CDR3 reads TGTGCCAGCAGGGGACCCGGACAGGGCGAGGAAAAACTGTTTTTT.

The chain combines TRBV27 with TRBJ1-1; 8 bases line up with TRBD1. This CDR3 contains 14 residues. V was pared by 5 bases and J by 8 bases, with 10 bases of the junction left unmatched. Germline lookup yields CDR1 MNHEY and CDR2 SMNVEV (reference sequence). CDR3 coding DNA: TGTGCCAGCAGTCCCAACGCCCGACAGGGGGAAGCTTTCTTT. Its translation: CASSPNARQGEAFF.

The chain is built from TRBV29-1 and TRBJ2-2; the D gene is possibly TRBD2 (6 bases). Germline-derived CDR1 and CDR2 are SQVTM and ANQGSEA. The CDR3 runs 14 residues. Between the trimmed V and J ends, which lost 4 bases and 0 bases, there was a span of 9 bases. The CDR3, as DNA: TGCAGCGTTGTACCGGGGGCGAACACCGGGGAGCTGTTTTTT. Translation: CSVVPGANTGELFF.

This clonotype was found a few times. The chain couples TRBV20-1 to TRBJ2-1; the match to TRBD2 covers 11 bases. Germline lookup yields CDR1 DFQATT and CDR2 SNEGSKA (reference sequence). The junction had 11 bases not matched to a gene; V was cut back by 5 bases and J by 8 bases. The CDR3 extends over 15 amino acids. CDR3 sequence (DNA): TGCAGTGCTCGAGTAGCGGGGGGGCCTCACTATGAGCAGTTCTTC. This encodes CSARVAGGPHYEQFF.

In its sample, this clonotype was seen many times. J is TRBJ1-1 and V is TRBV20-1; D remains ambiguous. The CDR3 totals 15 residues. Germline V gene lookup returns CDR1 DFQATT and CDR2 SNEGSKA (reference sequence). V was cut by 1 base and J by 1 base, with 13 bases left in between. The chain's CDR3 is CSARAGLNRNTEAFF. CDR3 DNA sequence: TGCAGTGCTAGAGCGGGCCTAAACAGGAACACTGAAGCTTTCTTT.

The genes are TRBV6-1 and TRBJ2-1; possible D gene TRBD2, 6 bases. Germline CDR1 is MNHNS and CDR2 is SASEGT. The CDR3 length is 16 residues. V lost 6 bases to trimming and J lost 1 base, with 16 bases between them. The CDR3: CASSTLRGISYNEQFF. CDR3 bases: TGTGCCAGCAGCACCCTCCGGGGGATTTCCTACAATGAGCAGTTCTTC.

This chain links TRBV7-9 with TRBJ2-1, with no clear D. Trimming left V 1 base short and J 6 bases short, with 10 bases between. The CDR3 length is 14 residues. Germline values: CDR1 SEHNR, CDR2 FQNEAQ (reference sequence). For the CDR3, the DNA is TGTGCCAGCAGCTTAGTCCTCATGGCCAATGAGCAGTTCTTC. This sequence encodes CASSLVLMANEQFF.

This clonotype has more than one count but fewer than ten. This chain joins TRBV5-1 and TRBJ2-1; no firm D call. The CDR3 loop spans 13 amino acids. V lost 3 bases and J 8 bases, leaving 12 bases between the germline ends. Germline loops: CDR1 SGHRS, CDR2 YFSETQ. The CDR3 here is CASSYNLVDEQFF. CDR3 DNA: TGCGCCAGCAGCTACAACCTGGTCGATGAGCAGTTCTTC.

This clonotype has only a few counts. The chain recombines TRBV20-1 with TRBJ2-5; D is perhaps TRBD2 (7 bases). The V end lost 1 base, the J end lost 1 base, and 13 bases lay between the germline ends. Germline V gene lookup returns CDR1 DFQATT and CDR2 SNEGSKA (reference sequence). The CDR3 covers 15 residues. The CDR3 nucleotides read TGCAGTGCTAGAGTAGGGCGGGGGCCCCAAGAGACCCAGTACTTC. It codes for CSARVGRGPQETQYF.

This clonotype was seen ten or more times. The chain combines TRBV5-1 with TRBJ2-1; 8 bases line up with TRBD2. Germline V gives CDR1 SGHRS, CDR2 YFSETQ. With 4 bases clipped from V and 7 bases from J, the junction kept 13 bases outside the gene matches. There are 16 residues in the CDR3. CDR3 coding DNA: TGCGCCAGCAGCAGGGACGCCGGGGGGGCCAAAAATGAGCAGTTCTTC. Translated: CASSRDAGGAKNEQFF.

V is TRBV12-3 or TRBV12-4 and J is TRBJ2-1, with 8 nucleotides matching TRBD2. The CDR3 runs 15 residues. Trimming cost V 5 bases and J 4 bases; bases outside gene matches: 7. CDR3 in DNA: TGTGCCAGCAGTCCCCGGGGGGGTTATTACAATGAGCAGTTCTTC. Protein sequence: CASSPRGGYYNEQFF.

V is TRBV7-9 and J is TRBJ2-1; no definite D call. Trimming took off 4 bases at V and 5 bases at J, with 12 bases between the two ends. CDR1 and CDR2 from the germline V gene are SEHNR and FQNEAQ (reference sequence). CDR3 length: 14 amino acids. The DNA of the CDR3 is TGTGCCAGCAGCTCTTATACTAAAAACAATGAGCAGTTCTTC. Translated, it gives CASSSYTKNNEQFF.

The table lists this clonotype with a few counts. This chain joins TRBV21-1 and TRBJ2-5. TRBV21-1 is classified as a pseudogene. The CDR3 totals 13 residues. The CDR3 is CASSKAGRETQYF. The CDR3 region has the DNA TGTGCCAGCAGCAAAGCAGGAAGAGAGACCCAGTACTTC.